The following is a T cell receptor (beta chain) sequence with its context. Other DNA sequences in this specimen translate into the identical CDR3. This sample is drawn from a study of PD-L1 blockade in urothelial cancer. Whole-study context: Atezolizumab (1,200 mg intravenously every 3 weeks) began in the mid-2010s for patients. About nine tenths of the roughly 30 patients comprised males who had bladder-origin urothelial cancer. Samples came from 3 weeks, at the second dose, and 6 weeks into treatment.

V dropped 7 bases and J dropped 8; count of bases not matched to a gene: 3. Germline V gene lookup returns CDR1 SNHLY and CDR2 FYNNEI. This CDR3 is 13 amino acids long. Produced via immunoSEQ multiplex PCR; TCRdb's table is partial and in-frame only. Among around 100,000 clones listed, 90% were seen once. Time point specified: pretreatment peripheral blood. Samples spanned pretreatment and treatment, with 1 to 8 time points per patient. Sample: PBMCs, taken around atezolizumab (anti-PD-L1) treatment. This clonotype originated in a man between 60 and 75 years old with urothelial cancer. The chain has TRBV2 and TRBJ1-4, with 11 bases fitting TRBD1. CDR3 bases: TGTGCCAGCATGGGACAGGGGGACGAAAAACTGTTTTTT. Residues: CASMGQGDEKLFF.